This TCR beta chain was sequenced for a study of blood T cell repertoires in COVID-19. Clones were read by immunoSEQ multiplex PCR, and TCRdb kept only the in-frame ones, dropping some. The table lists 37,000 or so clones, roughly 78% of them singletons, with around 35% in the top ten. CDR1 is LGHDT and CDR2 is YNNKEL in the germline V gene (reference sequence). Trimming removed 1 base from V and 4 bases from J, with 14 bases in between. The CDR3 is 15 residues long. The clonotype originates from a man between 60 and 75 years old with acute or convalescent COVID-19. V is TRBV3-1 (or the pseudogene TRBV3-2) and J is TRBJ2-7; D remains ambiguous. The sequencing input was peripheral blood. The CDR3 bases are TGTGCCAGCAGCCAAGCAGGATACCCGATTTACGAGCAGTACTTC. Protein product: CASSQAGYPIYEQYF.